This TCR beta chain came from a study of cytomegalovirus exposure and HLA in healthy donors. The CDR3 has 12 residues. Germline V lookup: CDR1 MDHEN, CDR2 SYDVKM. The V and J ends lost 5 bases and 4 bases respectively, with 6 bases between them. With 60 Vbeta and 13 Jbeta primers, the PCR was carried out. In the authors' workflow: There were around 80 million unique TCR beta chains by a later count, and approximately 11 million of them were shared. TCRdb's table, derived via immunoSEQ multiplex PCR, lists solely in-frame clones and lacks some. D and trimming come from the DNA, and the V and J calls and clone size come from that table. Of about 180,000 clones in the sample, around 83% were seen once.

The chain is built from TRBV28 and TRBJ2-1; D not resolved. The sequencing input was PBMCs. This receptor was obtained from a girl between 2 and 10 years old in good health and CMV-seropositive. The CDR3 nucleotides read TGTGCCAGCAGTATCCCTTACAATGAGCAGTTCTTC. Translated: CASSIPYNEQFF. The full variable domain, in which reference TRBV28 and TRBJ2-1 provide the parts outside the CDR3, is DVKVTQSSRYLVKRTGEKVFLECVQDMDHENMFWYRQDPGLGLRLIYFSYDVKMKEKGDIPEGYSVSREKKERFSLILESASTNQTSMYLCASSIPYNEQFFGPGTRLTVL.